The 24 T cell receptor beta chains presented below share a single source sample, sequenced in a study of type 1 regulatory T cells. TCRdb independently ran MiXCR on the reads; one entry per CDR3 protein. The sample lists roughly 20,000 distinct CDR3 sequences, roughly 10% seen once, with approximately 3% in the top ten. Sequencing used CD4+ T cells, either the whole sample or a sorted fraction (not recorded which). The origin of the receptors is a human donor in good health.

The V gene is TRBV28, the J gene TRBJ1-2; no reliable D call. The CDR3 contains 12 residues. The V gene's germline CDR1 is MDHEN and CDR2 SYDVKM. V was trimmed by 2 bases and J by 8 bases, leaving 9 bases between them. The CDR3 DNA sequence: TGTGCCAGCAGTTTACTAGGCTTCGGCTACACCTTC. Protein product: CASSLLGFGYTF.

The sample holds many counts of this clonotype. The chain joins TRBV12-3 or TRBV12-4 to TRBJ2-3, with D perhaps matching TRBD2 (5 bases). The CDR3 has 12 amino acids. V gave up 6 bases and J gave up 5 bases, with 9 bases separating them. The CDR3, as DNA: TGTGCCAGCAGCCGAGGGAAAGATACGCAGTATTTT. It codes for CASSRGKDTQYF.

With respect to this clonotype: This may stem from a read error, because a much larger clone lies one nucleotide away. The V call is TRBV5-5, the J call TRBJ2-1; TRBD2 agrees at 9 bases. V gave up 2 bases and J gave up 10 bases; unmatched junction bases: 13. From germline, CDR1 is SGHKS and CDR2 YYEKEE (reference sequence). This CDR3 spans 16 amino acids. The CDR3 coding sequence is TGTGCCAGCAGCTTTCGGGTAGCGGGAGCCGGGTACGAGCAGTTCTTC. This encodes CASSFRVAGAGYEQFF.

This clonotype is classed as medium-sized (0.01 to 0.1%). The chain uses TRBV5-1 and TRBJ2-5; D may be TRBD2 (6 bases). This CDR3 has 15 residues. Germline V gene data show CDR1 as SGHRS and CDR2 as YFSETQ. V dropped 3 bases and J dropped 1 base, with 13 bases sitting between them. The CDR3 sequence is CASSSDLAIQETQYF. The CDR3 nucleotides read TGCGCCAGCAGCTCCGATCTAGCGATCCAAGAGACCCAGTACTTC.

This clonotype has at least ten counts. This rearrangement joins TRBV6-1 to TRBJ2-7, with D possibly TRBD2 on 6 matching bases. CDR3 length: 12 residues. V lost 2 bases and J 6 bases, leaving 8 bases between the germline ends. CDR1 and CDR2 (germline): MNHNS, SASEGT. CDR3 sequence: CASSERRVEQYF. The CDR3 DNA reads TGTGCCAGCAGTGAAAGGAGGGTCGAGCAGTACTTC.

About this clonotype: This could be a read error, since a much larger clone is one nucleotide away. This chain connects TRBV5-4 to TRBJ2-7, with D possibly TRBD2 on 5 matching bases. The CDR3 spans 13 residues. Germline V gene sequence: CDR1 SGHNT, CDR2 YYREEE (reference sequence). The CDR3 DNA is TGTGCCAGCGGCTTCGGGCGGGCGGGCGAGCAGTACTTC. It specifies CASGFGRAGEQYF. Looking up the rest from reference TRBV5-4 and TRBJ2-7 gives the full variable domain: ETGVTQSPTHLIKTRGQQVTLRCSSQSGHNTVSWYQQALGQGPQFIFQYYREEENGRGNFPPRFSGLQFPNYSSELNVNALELDDSALYLCASGFGRAGEQYFGPGTRLTVT.

This clonotype was seen at least ten times. The chain links TRBV18 to TRBJ2-2, with D perhaps TRBD2 (5 bases). The CDR3 is made up of 17 amino acids. Germline V gene data show CDR1 as KGHSH and CDR2 as LQKENI. The V end was cut by 2 bases, the J end by 5 bases, with 18 bases between. CDR3 sequence (DNA): TGTGCCAGCTCACCATTGACGGGAAAGGGAATGACCGGGGAGCTGTTTTTT. The encoded protein is CASSPLTGKGMTGELFF.

In this sample, this clonotype turned up a few times. One end of the junction does not line up with germline, which may come from a read error. The V and J genes are TRBV19 and TRBJ1-5, with D maybe TRBD1 (6 bases). This CDR3 is 15 amino acids long. Germline lookup yields CDR1 LNHDA and CDR2 SQIVND (reference sequence). The CDR3 DNA reads TGTGCCAGTAGTAGGGAAGGGACACCCAATCGGCCCCAGCATTTT. It translates to CASSREGTPNRPQHF.

This clonotype was counted a few times. J is TRBJ2-5 and V is TRBV30; perhaps TRBD2 as D (6 bases). The germline V gene encodes CDR1 GTSNPN and CDR2 SVGIG (reference sequence). Between the trimmed V and J ends, which lost 1 base and 2 bases, there was a span of 8 bases. This CDR3 is 13 amino acids long. CDR3: CAWSGGRQETQYF. For the CDR3, the DNA is TGTGCCTGGAGTGGGGGGAGGCAAGAGACCCAGTACTTC.

This clonotype was counted at least ten times. V and J are TRBV5-5 and TRBJ2-2; 10 nucleotides align to TRBD2. The CDR3 consists of 16 residues. Germline trimming cut 1 base from V and 1 base from J; bases unmatched to any gene: 1. CDR1 SGHKS and CDR2 YYEKEE come from the germline V gene (reference sequence). Written as DNA, the CDR3 is TGTGCCAGCAGCTTGTCTAGCGGGAGGAACACCGGGGAGCTGTTTTTT. Amino acids: CASSLSSGRNTGELFF.

This chain joins TRBV9 and TRBJ2-1; tentative D call: TRBD2 (6 bases). The CDR3 runs 17 residues. The germline V gene has CDR1 SGDLS and CDR2 YYNGEE. V dropped 4 bases and J dropped 0 bases, with 17 bases sitting between them. CDR3 amino acids: CASSPRAGTHSYNEQFF. The CDR3 DNA sequence: TGTGCCAGCAGCCCCAGGGCCGGGACTCACTCCTACAATGAGCAGTTCTTC.

This clonotype rates as medium-sized. V gene TRBV7-3 combines with J gene TRBJ2-1; TRBD2 might be the D (5 bases). V was pared by 4 bases and J by 8 bases, with 15 bases between. Germline lookup yields CDR1 SGHTA and CDR2 FQGTGA. The CDR3 extends over 14 amino acids. This chain's CDR3 is CASSSLAPYHEQFF. DNA of the CDR3: TGTGCCAGCAGCTCGCTAGCTCCGTATCATGAGCAGTTCTTC.

In its sample, this clonotype was seen a few times. V and J are TRBV29-1 and TRBJ2-7; D perhaps matches TRBD2 (6 bases). The CDR3 runs 15 residues. In germline, CDR1 is SQVTM, CDR2 ANQGSEA. Trimming took 2 bases from V and 2 from J, leaving 16 bases between them. The CDR3 protein is CSVESGSGVPYEQYF. The DNA for the CDR3 is TGCAGCGTTGAAAGCGGTAGCGGAGTCCCCTACGAGCAGTACTTC.

This clonotype was recorded at least ten times. The chain's CDR3 is CSARGEDYEQYF. Written as DNA, the CDR3 is TGCAGTGCTAGGGGTGAGGACTACGAGCAGTACTTC. V and J are TRBV20-1 and TRBJ2-7; D not resolved. V gave up 3 bases and J gave up 3 bases, with 9 bases separating them. The V gene's germline CDR1 is DFQATT and CDR2 SNEGSKA (reference sequence). The CDR3 covers 12 residues.

This clonotype is labeled as medium-sized. A junction boundary mismatches the germline segment, possibly from a read error. The CDR3 reads CASSLSNNSPLHF. CDR3 DNA sequence: TGTGCCAGCAGCTTGTCAAATAACTCACCCCTCCACTTT. The chain couples TRBV7-6 to TRBJ1-6, with D uncertain. The CDR3 covers 13 residues. The germline V gene has CDR1 SGHVS and CDR2 FNYEAQ.

Relative to its sample, this clonotype is medium-sized. The chain is built from TRBV6-2 or TRBV6-3 and TRBJ2-7; D uncertain. Trimming removed 7 bases at V and 2 bases at J, with 15 bases between. CDR3 size: 14 residues. Germline CDR1 is MNHEY and CDR2 is SVGEGT. The CDR3, as DNA: TGTGCCAGCAAAAGGGTGGATCAGGCCTACGAGCAGTACTTC. Translation: CASKRVDQAYEQYF.

The V call is TRBV20-1, the J call TRBJ2-5, with unresolved D. V was pared by 0 bases and J by 9 bases, with 14 bases between. There are 13 residues in the CDR3. The germline gives CDR1 DFQATT, CDR2 SNEGSKA (reference sequence). CDR3 sequence: CSARETIRSAQYF. The CDR3 region has the DNA TGCAGTGCTAGAGAAACTATCCGATCGGCCCAGTACTTC.

This clonotype was counted a few times. The rearrangement joins TRBV4-3 to TRBJ2-7; the D is unclear. V shed 2 bases and J shed 6 bases, with 11 bases lying between them. The germline gives CDR1 LGHNA, CDR2 YSLEER. There are 13 residues in the CDR3. CDR3 nucleotide sequence: TGCGCCAGCAGCCAAACGCACTCCGGCGAGCAGTACTTC. Residues: CASSQTHSGEQYF.

This clonotype was found a few times. The V call is TRBV20-1, the J call TRBJ2-5; D unresolved. This CDR3 is built from 13 residues. Germline CDR1 reads DFQATT; CDR2 reads SNEGSKA (reference sequence). V lost 3 bases to trimming and J lost 5 bases, with 13 bases between them. DNA of the CDR3: TGCAGTGCTAGGTTTGGCGGCCGGGAGACCCAGTACTTC. Translating it yields CSARFGGRETQYF.

Ten or more counts support this clonotype. V is TRBV29-1 and J is TRBJ2-7; weak D call: TRBD1 (5 bases). Germline V gene data show CDR1 as SQVTM and CDR2 as ANQGSEA. The CDR3 runs 13 residues. Trimming shortened V by 3 bases and J by 4 bases, and 13 bases separated the two germline ends. DNA for the CDR3: TGCAGCGTTGACAGGGCCGGATCTTACGAGCAGTACTTC. Residues: CSVDRAGSYEQYF.

This clonotype was counted at least ten times. V and J are TRBV5-4 and TRBJ1-1; no reliable D call. V gave up 0 bases and J gave up 0 bases, with 6 bases separating them. The CDR3 sequence is 14 residues long. From germline, CDR1 is SGHNT and CDR2 YYREEE (reference sequence). CDR3 nucleotides: TGTGCCAGCAGCTTGGAGGTACTGAACACTGAAGCTTTCTTT. The encoded protein is CASSLEVLNTEAFF.

The gene calls are TRBV5-6 and TRBJ2-7, with D maybe TRBD2 (6 bases). Germline-derived CDR1 and CDR2 are SGHDT and YYEEEE. The CDR3 covers 15 residues. V shed 0 bases and J shed 2 bases, with 12 bases lying between them. Here the CDR3 reads CASSLEKGGTYEQYF. CDR3 bases: TGTGCCAGCAGCTTGGAGAAGGGAGGTACCTACGAGCAGTACTTC.

The chain has TRBV20-1 and TRBJ2-3; D unresolved. The V and J ends lost 8 bases and 4 bases respectively, with 13 bases between them. From germline, CDR1 is DFQATT and CDR2 SNEGSKA (reference sequence). This CDR3 is built from 12 residues. The CDR3 is CSSATTPDTQYF. CDR3 DNA: TGCAGTTCTGCCACGACCCCAGATACGCAGTATTTT.

This clonotype appeared many times. The V and J genes are TRBV10-2 and TRBJ2-1; TRBD1 or TRBD2 may be the D gene (6 bases each). The CDR3 covers 13 residues. Germline CDR1 is WSHSY and CDR2 is SAAADI. The ends were cut back, 6 bases at V and 6 bases at J, with 12 bases in the middle. CDR3 DNA: TGCGCCAGCAGCTTTAAGGGGGGCAATGAGCAGTTCTTC. It encodes CASSFKGGNEQFF.